These 10 T cell receptor beta chains came from one sample sequenced in a study of T cell repertoires in cytomegalovirus infection. TCRdb fed the reads into MiXCR, producing one record per CDR3 protein. The sample yields about 500,000 distinct CDR3 sequences, about 33% seen once. The antigens for these receptors are not known. The sample in question was cultured PBMCs, obtained from culture after CMV antigen stimulation. The receptors were sampled from a human donor in good health (CMV status not recorded). Some clones in this sample may be carry-over from other donors' samples.

This sequence joins TRBV5-1 and TRBJ1-4; D uncertain. The V end was cut by 4 bases, the J end by 7 bases, with 17 bases between. Germline loops: CDR1 SGHRS, CDR2 YFSETQ. This CDR3 region has 15 residues. In DNA, the CDR3 is TGCGCCAGCAGCGCGGACGCTGGAGGTAGTGAAAAACTGTTTTTT. This sequence encodes CASSADAGGSEKLFF.

This clonotype is a singleton in its sample. This chain connects TRBV19 to TRBJ2-4, with 9 bases fitting TRBD1. V lost 3 bases to trimming and J lost 0 bases; unmatched junction nucleotides: 3. The CDR3 is 16 residues long. The germline V gene encodes CDR1 LNHDA and CDR2 SQIVND (reference sequence). Written as DNA, the CDR3 is TGTGCCAGTAGTATCCAGGACAGGGGAGCCAAAAACATTCAGTACTTC. This gives the protein CASSIQDRGAKNIQYF.

V usage is TRBV6-2 or TRBV6-3 and J usage is TRBJ2-1; TRBD1 is a possible D gene (6 bases). Deletions cut 6 bases from V and 8 bases from J, with 14 bases between. Per germline, CDR1 MNHEY and CDR2 SVGEGT. The CDR3 covers 13 residues. CDR3: CASRWQGFDEQFF. The CDR3, as DNA: TGTGCCAGCAGGTGGCAGGGGTTCGATGAGCAGTTCTTC.

The CDR3 loop reads CASSLGEINSYNEQFF. The CDR3 nucleotides read TGTGCCAGCAGCTTGGGAGAGATAAACTCCTACAATGAGCAGTTCTTC. The V and J genes are TRBV5-8 and TRBJ2-1; no definite D call. The CDR3 extends over 16 amino acids. From germline, CDR1 is SGHTS and CDR2 YDEGEE. The V end was cut by 0 bases, the J end by 0 bases, with 10 bases between.

This clonotype was seen more than once but under ten times. The CDR3 coding sequence is TGTGCCAGCAGCACACTCGTTCGGACTAGCGGAAACACCGGGGAGCTGTTTTTT. Translated, it gives CASSTLVRTSGNTGELFF. The chain employs TRBV6-2 or TRBV6-3 and TRBJ2-2, with 10 bases that match TRBD2. Trimming took 6 bases from V and 2 from J; bases not matched to a gene: 12. Germline CDR1 is MNHEY and CDR2 is SVGEGT. CDR3 length: 18 residues.

The chain has TRBV6-8 and TRBJ2-1, with unresolved D. Trimming cost V 8 bases and J 2 bases, with 13 bases left between them. The CDR3 extends over 14 amino acids. Germline values: CDR1 MNHGY, CDR2 SAAAGT. CDR3 loop: CASGIDGTYNEQFF. CDR3 nucleotide sequence: TGTGCCAGCGGCATCGACGGAACCTACAATGAGCAGTTCTTC.

This chain joins TRBV6-5 and TRBJ1-2; 7 nucleotides agree with TRBD1. The CDR3 runs to 13 residues. After removal of 6 bases from V and 6 bases from J, the junction contained 7 bases not matched to a gene. Germline CDR1 reads MNHEY; CDR2 reads SVGAGI. In DNA form, the CDR3 reads TGTGCCAGCAGGTATCCGGGACAGAATGGCTACACCTTC. Protein sequence: CASRYPGQNGYTF.

The gene calls are TRBV19 and TRBJ2-6; D remains ambiguous. Germline V gene sequence: CDR1 LNHDA, CDR2 SQIVND (reference sequence). The CDR3 has 16 amino acids. V was trimmed by 4 bases and J by 0 bases, leaving 10 bases between them. The CDR3 is CASSRPQFSGANVLTF. The DNA for the CDR3 is TGTGCCAGTAGTAGGCCCCAATTCTCTGGGGCCAACGTCCTGACTTTC.

This clonotype has a single count. The chain carries TRBV18 and TRBJ2-1; no firm D call. Germline V gene data show CDR1 as KGHSH and CDR2 as LQKENI. The V and J ends lost 0 bases and 0 bases respectively, with 18 bases between them. CDR3 length: 19 amino acids. CDR3 residues: CASSPPWRLALSSYNEQFF. The CDR3 DNA follows: TGTGCCAGCTCACCACCGTGGCGCCTGGCGCTAAGCTCCTACAATGAGCAGTTCTTC.

This clonotype was found once. The gene calls are TRBV25-1 and TRBJ2-1; TRBD2 matches 12 bases. Germline CDR1 is MGHDK and CDR2 is SYGVNS. V lost 9 bases to trimming and J lost 7 bases; unmatched junction nucleotides: 4. This CDR3 is built from 13 residues. The CDR3 reads CASQLAGGNEQFF. The CDR3 DNA sequence: TGTGCCAGTCAACTAGCGGGAGGAAATGAGCAGTTCTTC. Together with reference TRBV25-1 and TRBJ2-1, the CDR3 gives the full variable domain: EADIYQTPRYLVIGTGKKITLECSQTMGHDKMYWYQQDPGMELHLIHYSYGVNSTEKGDLSSESTVSRIRTEHFPLTLESARPSHTSQYLCASQLAGGNEQFFGPGTRLTVL.